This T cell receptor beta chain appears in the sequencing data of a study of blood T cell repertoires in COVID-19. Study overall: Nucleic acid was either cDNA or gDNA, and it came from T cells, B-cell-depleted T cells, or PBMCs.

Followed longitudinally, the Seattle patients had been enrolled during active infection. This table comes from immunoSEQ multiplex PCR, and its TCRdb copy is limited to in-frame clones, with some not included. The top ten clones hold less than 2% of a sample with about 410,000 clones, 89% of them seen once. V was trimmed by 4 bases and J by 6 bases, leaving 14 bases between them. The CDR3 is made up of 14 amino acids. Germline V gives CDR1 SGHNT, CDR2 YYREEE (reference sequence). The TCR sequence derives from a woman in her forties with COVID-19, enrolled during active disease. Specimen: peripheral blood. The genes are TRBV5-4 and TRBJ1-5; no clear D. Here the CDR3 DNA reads TGTGCCAGCAGCGCGGGCCTGGACGGTCAGCCCCAGCATTTT. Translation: CASSAGLDGQPQHF.